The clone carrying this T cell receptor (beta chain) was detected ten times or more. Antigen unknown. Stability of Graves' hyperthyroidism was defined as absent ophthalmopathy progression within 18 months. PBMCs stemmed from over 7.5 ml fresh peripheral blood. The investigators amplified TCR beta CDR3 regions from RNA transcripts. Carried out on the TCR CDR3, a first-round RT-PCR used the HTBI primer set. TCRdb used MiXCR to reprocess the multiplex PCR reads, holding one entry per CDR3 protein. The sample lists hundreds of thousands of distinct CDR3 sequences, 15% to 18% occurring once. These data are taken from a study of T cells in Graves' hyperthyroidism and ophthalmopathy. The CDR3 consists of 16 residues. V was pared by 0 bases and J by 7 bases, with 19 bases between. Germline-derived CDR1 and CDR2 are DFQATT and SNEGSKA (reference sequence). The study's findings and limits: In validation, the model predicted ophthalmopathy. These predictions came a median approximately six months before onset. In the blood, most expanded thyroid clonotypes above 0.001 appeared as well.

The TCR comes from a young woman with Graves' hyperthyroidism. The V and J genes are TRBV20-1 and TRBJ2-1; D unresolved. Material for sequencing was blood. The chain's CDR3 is CSARDLVPRNINEQFF. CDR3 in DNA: TGCAGTGCTAGAGATTTAGTCCCGAGAAACATAAATGAGCAGTTCTTC.